This T cell receptor beta chain was documented in a study of identical twins. As for this clonotype: Antigen unknown. Germline and junction disagree at one end, which may indicate a read error.

TCRdb re-analysed the 5' RACE reads in MiXCR, keeping a single row per CDR3 protein. The data hold some 440,000 distinct CDR3 sequences, with roughly a quarter observed a single time. Study observations and caveats: Sharing of beta out-of-frame sequences by twins showed a weaker excess.

The germline CDR1 and CDR2 sequences are DFQATT and SNEGSKA (reference sequence). The CDR3 has 16 residues. These data were also filed under a second study, of T cells expressing NK-cell markers. That paper notes: Sorted CD3+CD56-NKG2C+, CD3+CD56+NKG2C- and CD3+CD56+NKG2C+ T cells were the source of the TCR beta repertoires.

The chain carries TRBV20-1 and TRBJ2-2; 13 bases map to TRBD2. The TCR originated in a woman aged 18-29 years in good health. The material sequenced was CD4+ T cells sorted from blood. The CDR3 here is CSARPGTSGTIGELVF. In DNA, the CDR3 is TGCAGTGCTCGCCCCGGGACTAGCGGGACCATCGGGGAGCTGGTTTTT.